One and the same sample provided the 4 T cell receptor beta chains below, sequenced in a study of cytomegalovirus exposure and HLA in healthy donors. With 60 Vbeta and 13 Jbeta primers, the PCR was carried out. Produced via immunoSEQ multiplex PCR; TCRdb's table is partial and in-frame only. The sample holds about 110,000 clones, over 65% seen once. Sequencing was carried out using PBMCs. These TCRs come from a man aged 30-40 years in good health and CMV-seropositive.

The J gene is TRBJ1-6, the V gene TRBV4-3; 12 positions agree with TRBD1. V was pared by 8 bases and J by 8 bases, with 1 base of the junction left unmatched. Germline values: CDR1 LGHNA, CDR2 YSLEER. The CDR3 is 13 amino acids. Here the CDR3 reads CASGTGGDSPLHF. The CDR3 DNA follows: TGCGCCAGCGGGACAGGGGGCGATTCACCCCTCCACTTT.

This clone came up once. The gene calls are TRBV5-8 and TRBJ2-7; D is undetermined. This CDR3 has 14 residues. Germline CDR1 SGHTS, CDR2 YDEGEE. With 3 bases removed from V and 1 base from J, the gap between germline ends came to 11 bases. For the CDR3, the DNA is TGTGCCAGCAGCTCTTATTCGGAGTCCTACGAGCAGTACTTC. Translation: CASSSYSESYEQYF.

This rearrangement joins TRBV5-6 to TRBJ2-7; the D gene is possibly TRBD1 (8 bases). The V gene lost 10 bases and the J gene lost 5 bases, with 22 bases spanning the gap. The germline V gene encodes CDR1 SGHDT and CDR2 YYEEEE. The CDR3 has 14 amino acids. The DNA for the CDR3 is TGTGCCGCTGGGGGGGGTCCAGGGGGCGACGAGCAGTACTTC. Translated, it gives CAAGGGPGGDEQYF.

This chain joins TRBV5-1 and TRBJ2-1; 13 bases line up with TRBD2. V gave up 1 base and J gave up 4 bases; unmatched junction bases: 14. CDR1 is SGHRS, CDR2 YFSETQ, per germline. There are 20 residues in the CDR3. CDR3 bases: TGCGCCAGCAGCTTGACACCGGGACTAGCGGGAAACGCCCCGTACAATGAGCAGTTCTTC. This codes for CASSLTPGLAGNAPYNEQFF.